What follows are 11 T cell receptor beta chains derived from one specimen sequenced in a study of cytotoxic CD8 clonotypes in ibrutinib-treated CLL. The data were produced by immunoSEQ multiplex PCR, yet TCRdb's version contains in-frame clones alone and is incomplete. Of about 92,000 clones listed, 77% were seen once; the top ten hold 20% to 25%. Sequences were derived from PBMCs, sampled after 24 months of ibrutinib treatment. Receptors originate from a human donor with chronic lymphocytic leukemia.

The chain recombines TRBV6-9 with TRBJ2-5, with D possibly matching TRBD2 (5 bases). Trimming removed 6 bases at V and 5 bases at J, with 7 bases between. Germline loops: CDR1 MNHGY, CDR2 SVAAGI. This CDR3 has 11 residues. CDR3 residues: CASRGGETQYF. The CDR3 DNA reads as TGTGCCAGCAGAGGCGGGGAGACCCAGTACTTC.

This chain connects TRBV5-1 to TRBJ1-1; D is possibly TRBD1 (5 bases). Trimming pared 3 bases from V and 5 bases from J, leaving 14 bases between. The CDR3 extends over 14 amino acids. CDR1 and CDR2 (germline): SGHRS, YFSETQ. The CDR3 sequence: CASSSQRGDTEAFF. The CDR3 nucleotides are TGCGCCAGCAGCTCCCAGCGGGGGGATACTGAAGCTTTCTTT.

This chain joins TRBV27 and TRBJ2-7, with TRBD2 matching over 10 bases. The CDR3 length is 14 residues. Germline CDR1 MNHEY, CDR2 SMNVEV (reference sequence). V lost 9 bases, J lost 2 bases, and 7 bases stayed unmatched. CDR3 sequence: CASMRTSGPYEQYF. The CDR3, as DNA: TGTGCCAGTATGAGGACTAGCGGTCCCTACGAGCAGTACTTC.

The CDR3 bases are TGTGCCAGCAGCTTGGTTGGGAACCAAGAGACCCAGTACTTC. It yields the protein CASSLVGNQETQYF. This chain uses TRBV5-8 with TRBJ2-5; D is undetermined. Germline V lookup: CDR1 SGHTS, CDR2 YDEGEE. The CDR3 is made up of 14 amino acids. With 0 bases removed from V and 0 bases from J, the gap between germline ends came to 6 bases.

The V gene is TRBV10-3, the J gene TRBJ2-6; 10 nucleotides line up with TRBD2. The junction had 7 bases not matched to a gene; V was cut back by 10 bases and J by 4 bases. The CDR3 covers 15 residues. Germline V gene data show CDR1 as ENHRY and CDR2 as SYGVKD. CDR3 DNA: TGTGCCACCCTAGCGGGAGAAGCCGGGGCCAACGTCCTGACTTTC. This gives the protein CATLAGEAGANVLTF.

The genes are TRBV18 and TRBJ1-5; tentatively, D is TRBD1 (5 bases). The CDR3 consists of 14 residues. V lost 4 bases to trimming and J lost 7 bases, with 14 bases between them. In germline, CDR1 is KGHSH, CDR2 LQKENI. In DNA, the CDR3 is TGTGCCAGCTCACTCCCGGGCTGGGACCAGCCCCAGCATTTT. Encoded protein: CASSLPGWDQPQHF. Using reference TRBV18 and TRBJ1-5 for the parts outside the CDR3, the full variable domain is NAGVMQNPRHLVRRRGQEARLRCSPMKGHSHVYWYRQLPEEGLKFMVYLQKENIIDESGMPKERFSAEFPKEGPSILRIQQVVRGDSAAYFCASSLPGWDQPQHFGDGTRLSIL.

Points on this clone: This specimen includes other DNA sequences encoding the same CDR3. The genes are TRBV4-3 and TRBJ2-7, with no clear D. V lost 0 bases and J lost 1, with 7 bases in between. CDR3 length equals 14 residues. Germline CDR1 is LGHNA and CDR2 is YSLEER. The CDR3, as DNA: TGCGCCAGCAGCCAAGAGATCAGTTCCTACGAGCAGTACTTC. It encodes CASSQEISSYEQYF.

V gene TRBV19 combines with J gene TRBJ2-1, with 8 bases fitting TRBD2. The germline V gene has CDR1 LNHDA and CDR2 SQIVND (reference sequence). J gave up 0 bases and V 6 bases, and 7 bases lay outside the gene matches. This CDR3 has 16 residues. The CDR3 DNA follows: TGTGCCAGTAGGGGGCTACTAGCGGCCTCCTACAATGAGCAGTTCTTC. Translated: CASRGLLAASYNEQFF.

The chain carries TRBV2 and TRBJ2-4; 8 bases agree with TRBD1. The V segment lost 7 bases and the J segment 3 bases; nucleotides outside the gene matches: 8. CDR3 length equals 15 residues. Germline assignment: CDR1 SNHLY and CDR2 FYNNEI. The CDR3 spells CASITDRADKNIQYF. The CDR3 nucleotides read TGTGCCAGCATTACGGACAGGGCAGACAAAAACATTCAGTACTTC.

The gene calls are TRBV7-9 and TRBJ2-3, with D unclear. Trimming cost V 5 bases and J 0 bases, with 9 bases left between them. The CDR3 has 14 amino acids. Germline loops: CDR1 SEHNR, CDR2 FQNEAQ (reference sequence). CDR3 sequence (DNA): TGTGCCAGCAGCCCCTCTACCAGCACAGATACGCAGTATTTT. Translating gives CASSPSTSTDTQYF.

This chain joins TRBV19 and TRBJ2-5; 8 positions match TRBD1. From germline, CDR1 is LNHDA and CDR2 SQIVND (reference sequence). The trim removed 2 bases at V and 2 bases at J, leaving 4 bases unmatched. CDR3 size: 15 residues. CDR3 residues: CASSIRGQAQETQYF. The CDR3, as DNA: TGTGCCAGTAGTATAAGGGGACAGGCACAAGAGACCCAGTACTTC.